The entry below describes one TCR beta chain. V was clipped by 2 bases and J by 7 bases, with 12 bases between them. The length of the CDR3 is 13 residues. CDR1 KGHSH and CDR2 LQKENI come from the germline V gene. The source of the sample is a study of blood T cell repertoires in COVID-19. The overall study: From the United States, Italy and Spain came samples of acute and convalescent COVID-19. From T cells, B-cell-depleted T cells, or PBMCs came the material, which was cDNA or gDNA.

Authors' processing steps: Nucleated cell counts were estimated from reference gene primer amplification. Measured with immunoSEQ multiplex PCR; TCRdb has only the in-frame clones, and not every one. V and J calls and clone size are as listed in that table; D and trimming were resolved from the DNA. This sample has tens of thousands of clones, with 85% to 90% found just once. Specimen: peripheral blood. This TCR was recovered from an older man with active or convalescent COVID-19. The gene calls are TRBV18 and TRBJ2-7; tentatively, D is TRBD2 (6 bases). The CDR3 loop reads CASSPLDAGEQYV. CDR3 nucleotide sequence: TGTGCCAGCTCACCATTGGACGCGGGGGAGCAGTACGTC.